This T cell receptor beta chain was obtained from a study of early T cells in non-severe SARS-CoV-2 infection. About this clonotype itself: Its antigen remains unknown.

Study outcomes and limitations: The matching step, a VDJdb search, favored anti-spike CD8 responses and missed private and CD4 specificities.

Unique molecular identifier tags were affixed to discrete cDNA molecules. TCRdb analysed the 5' RACE reads with MiXCR anew, one entry per CDR3 protein. The sample holds tens of thousands of distinct CDR3 sequences, roughly 5.7% seen once. The CDR3 runs 15 residues. Germline values: CDR1 SGHTA, CDR2 FQGNSA. V was trimmed by 3 bases and J by 0 bases, leaving 12 bases between them. V gene TRBV7-2 combines with J gene TRBJ2-7; a weak D match, TRBD2 (7 bases). Sequencing was done on a sample of whole blood. The origin of this receptor is an adult who was a healthcare worker with PCR-confirmed SARS-CoV-2 infection or an uninfected control (not recorded which). CDR3 DNA: TGTGCCAGCAGCTTTAGGGGGGGTCCCTCCTACGAGCAGTACTTC. As protein: CASSFRGGPSYEQYF.